Each of the 31 T cell receptor gamma chains below was sequenced from the same sample in a study of Vδ1+ human thymocytes. Study-wide findings and caveats: Thymic TRG and TRD repertoires appeared highly polyclonal, with Gaussian CDR3 length distributions.

Sequences come from RNA converted to cDNA by reverse transcription. Multiplex PCR used pooled V-gene forward primers and a constant-region reverse primer to amplify CDR3s. TCRdb made new clone calls on the multiplex PCR reads using CATT. The data hold 25,000 to 35,000 gamma-chain clones, with more than 15% observed a single time. For these TCRs, the target antigens are not known. Input material: Vdelta1+ gamma-delta thymocytes from the thymus. The subset: FACS-sorted CD3+ TCRalphabeta- TCRVdelta1+ TCRVdelta2- thymocytes. All receptors derive from a boy younger than two who had congenital heart surgery.

The rearrangement links TRGV3 to TRGJP2. This CDR3 has 14 amino acids. V lost 0 bases to trimming and J lost 4 bases; unmatched junction nucleotides: 2. The germline CDR1 and CDR2 sequences are VTNTFY and YDVSTARD (reference sequence). The CDR3 here is CATWDRPSDWIKTF. CDR3 in DNA: TGTGCCACCTGGGACAGGCCTAGTGATTGGATCAAGACGTTT.

As regards this clone: The junction does not match germline at one end; this may be a read error. The same CDR3 also results from other DNA sequences found in this sample. The chain joins TRGV9 to TRGJ1 or TRGJ2. The germline gives CDR1 GITISATS, CDR2 ISYDGTV (reference sequence). The CDR3 contains 14 residues. CDR3 bases: TGCGCCTTGTGGGAGGTGCCCCATTATTATAAGAAACTCTTT. Residues: CALWEVPHYYKKLF.

In its sample, this clone was seen a few times. This sequence joins TRGV2 and TRGJ1 or TRGJ2. J was trimmed by 6 bases and V by 3 bases; bases with no gene match: 8. Germline lookup yields CDR1 EGSNGY and CDR2 YDSYNSKV. The CDR3 consists of 13 residues. CDR3 protein: CATWDSFPYKKLF. CDR3 coding DNA: TGTGCCACCTGGGACAGTTTTCCTTATAAGAAACTCTTT.

This clone was found a few times. This chain connects TRGV3 to TRGJ1 or TRGJ2. Germline V gives CDR1 VTNTFY, CDR2 YDVSTARD (reference sequence). V dropped 3 bases and J dropped 11; count of bases not matched to a gene: 16. The CDR3 runs to 14 residues. The CDR3 loop is CATWDCPYFGEKLF. CDR3 sequence (DNA): TGTGCCACCTGGGACTGTCCGTACTTTGGGGAGAAACTCTTT.

The table lists this clone with a few counts. V is TRGV9 and J is TRGJ1 or TRGJ2. J lost 13 bases, V lost 10 bases, and 10 bases had no gene match. Germline V lookup: CDR1 GITISATS, CDR2 ISYDGTV (reference sequence). This CDR3 is built from 9 residues. The CDR3 loop reads CAFPPYKLF. Here the CDR3 DNA reads TGTGCCTTCCCACCCTATAAACTCTTT.

A remark on this clone: Given a much more abundant clone one base away, this may be a read error. Other nucleotide sequences in the sample specify the same CDR3. The chain couples TRGV9 to TRGJ1 or TRGJ2. Unmatched junction bases numbered 4, after V lost 0 bases and J lost 8 bases. Germline V gene lookup returns CDR1 GITISATS and CDR2 ISYDGTV (reference sequence). The CDR3 length is 12 residues. The CDR3: CALWEVRNKKLF. The CDR3 DNA follows: TGTGCCTTGTGGGAGGTGCGGAATAAGAAACTCTTT.

Concerning this clone itself: The junction and the germline gene differ at one end; a read error may be behind it. V gene TRGV4 combines with J gene TRGJP2. CDR1 is EGSTGY, CDR2 YDSYTSSV, per germline. The CDR3 length is 15 residues. CDR3 sequence (DNA): TGTGCCACCTGGGACCCGAGGGGGAGTGGTTGGATCAAGACGTTT. It codes for CATWDPRGSGWIKTF.

The sample holds a few counts of this clone. The junction departs from the called germline gene at one end, perhaps through a read error. The same CDR3 arises from other DNA sequences in this sample as well. The J gene is TRGJ1 or TRGJ2, the V gene TRGV9. CDR3 length equals 11 residues. CDR1 and CDR2 from the germline V gene are GITISATS and ISYDGTV (reference sequence). The CDR3 sequence is CALWSYYKKLF. The CDR3 nucleotides are TGTGCCCTGTGGAGTTATTATAAGAAACTCTTT.

This clone was seen a few times. The rearrangement uses TRGV4 and TRGJ1 or TRGJ2. The CDR3 length is 11 residues. The ends lost 5 bases at V and 9 bases at J; junction bases unmatched: 7. CDR1 EGSTGY and CDR2 YDSYTSSV come from the germline V gene. Written as DNA, the CDR3 is TGTGCCACCTGGGCCCTGGGTAAGAAACTCTTT. It is translated as CATWALGKKLF.

The genes are TRGV3 and TRGJ1 or TRGJ2. The length of the CDR3 is 13 residues. In germline, CDR1 is VTNTFY, CDR2 YDVSTARD (reference sequence). Germline trimming cut 5 bases from V and 12 bases from J; bases unmatched to any gene: 16. CDR3 loop: CATWGPLRAWKLF. CDR3 bases: TGTGCCACCTGGGGTCCGCTAAGGGCTTGGAAACTCTTT.

This clone was seen only a few times. This sequence joins TRGV3 and TRGJ1 or TRGJ2. From germline, CDR1 is VTNTFY and CDR2 YDVSTARD (reference sequence). This CDR3 is built from 13 residues. The V and J ends lost 5 bases and 6 bases, in that order; junction bases with no gene match: 10. CDR3 DNA: TGTGCCACCTGGGCAAGATTAGCTTATAAGAAACTCTTT. Translating it yields CATWARLAYKKLF.

As to this clone: The sample carries other DNA sequences with the same CDR3. The rearrangement joins TRGV3 to TRGJP1. This CDR3 has 16 residues. From germline, CDR1 is VTNTFY and CDR2 YDVSTARD (reference sequence). V shed 0 bases and J 0 bases; nucleotides not matched to a gene: 4. CDR3 loop: CATWDRPHTTGWFKIF. The CDR3 DNA reads TGTGCCACCTGGGACAGGCCTCATACCACTGGTTGGTTCAAGATATTT.

Details on this clone: The sample has other DNA sequences that encode this CDR3 too. The chain couples TRGV9 to TRGJ1 or TRGJ2. With 0 bases clipped from V and 4 bases from J, the junction kept 6 bases outside the gene matches. Germline V gene lookup returns CDR1 GITISATS and CDR2 ISYDGTV (reference sequence). CDR3 length: 14 amino acids. This CDR3 reads CALWEVRRYYKKLF. DNA of the CDR3: TGTGCCTTGTGGGAGGTGCGGAGATATTATAAGAAACTCTTT.

The gene calls are TRGV4 and TRGJ1 or TRGJ2. CDR3 length: 16 amino acids. Germline V CDR1 and CDR2: EGSTGY, YDSYTSSV. Unmatched junction bases numbered 13, after V lost 0 bases and J lost 5 bases. The CDR3 is CATWDGPRRGNYKKLF. In nucleotides, the CDR3 is TGTGCCACCTGGGATGGGCCGAGAAGAGGTAATTATAAGAAACTCTTT.

This clone was observed a single time. One end of the junction varies from germline; a read error may be responsible. The chain uses TRGV4 and TRGJ1 or TRGJ2. This CDR3 has 14 residues. The germline CDR1 and CDR2 sequences are EGSTGY and YDSYTSSV. The CDR3 sequence: CATWDVWGYYKNLF. The CDR3 DNA reads as TGTGCCACCTGGGATGTTTGGGGTTATTATAAGAATCTCTTT.

This sequence joins TRGV9 and TRGJ1 or TRGJ2. The CDR3 is made up of 15 amino acids. Germline V gene lookup returns CDR1 GITISATS and CDR2 ISYDGTV (reference sequence). Germline trimming cut 3 bases from V and 0 bases from J; bases unmatched to any gene: 8. CDR3 nucleotides: TGTGCCTTGTGGGAGCCGTATTCGAATTATTATAAGAAACTCTTT. This codes for CALWEPYSNYYKKLF.

The V and J genes are TRGV9 and TRGJ1 or TRGJ2. CDR3 length equals 14 residues. Germline assignment: CDR1 GITISATS and CDR2 ISYDGTV (reference sequence). Losses at the gene ends were 0 bases for V and 4 bases for J; bases not matched to a gene: 6. CDR3 bases: TGTGCCTTGTGGGAGGTGAACCGGTATTATAAGAAACTCTTT. Translated, it gives CALWEVNRYYKKLF.

This clone was detected a few times. Other nucleotide sequences in the sample specify the same CDR3. V gene TRGV2 combines with J gene TRGJ1 or TRGJ2. V shed 1 base, J shed 0 bases, and the junction held 3 bases outside the gene matches. This CDR3 is 14 amino acids long. The germline V gene has CDR1 EGSNGY and CDR2 YDSYNSKV. This CDR3 is CATWDGSNYYKKLF. The CDR3 nucleotides read TGTGCCACCTGGGACGGATCGAATTATTATAAGAAACTCTTT.

In its sample, this clone was seen a few times. Other DNA sequences within the sample encode an identical CDR3. This chain links TRGV9 with TRGJ1 or TRGJ2. The CDR3 runs 12 residues. CDR1 GITISATS and CDR2 ISYDGTV come from the germline V gene (reference sequence). V lost 2 bases, J lost 5 bases, and 3 bases stayed unmatched. Written as DNA, the CDR3 is TGTGCCTTGTGGGAGGAAAATTATAAGAAACTCTTT. Translation: CALWEENYKKLF.

This clone was counted a few times. The chain carries TRGV4 and TRGJ1 or TRGJ2. Germline loops: CDR1 EGSTGY, CDR2 YDSYTSSV. The CDR3 is made up of 17 amino acids. The V and J ends lost 0 bases and 3 bases, in that order; junction bases with no gene match: 14. The CDR3 nucleotides read TGTGCCACCTGGGATGGGCTTCCTAGGGATCTTTATTATAAGAAACTCTTT. Translated: CATWDGLPRDLYYKKLF.

This clone was observed a few times. The chain links TRGV9 to TRGJP. The CDR3 length is 17 residues. Germline V lookup: CDR1 GITISATS, CDR2 ISYDGTV (reference sequence). J lost 6 bases, V lost 0 bases, and 5 bases had no gene match. For the CDR3, the DNA is TGTGCCTTGTGGGAGGTGCAGTTAGAGTTGGGCAAAAAAATCAAGGTATTT. Its protein product is CALWEVQLELGKKIKVF.

The chain combines TRGV5 with TRGJP1. From germline, CDR1 is VINAFY and CDR2 YDVSNSKD. This CDR3 has 11 residues. Trimming cost V 0 bases and J 12 bases; bases outside gene matches: 1. The CDR3 spells CATWDRRFKIF. Written as DNA, the CDR3 is TGTGCCACCTGGGACAGGAGGTTCAAGATATTT.

This clone was observed a handful of times. The chain carries TRGV9 and TRGJ1 or TRGJ2. V trimming: 0 bases; J trimming: 16 bases; junction bases outside the gene matches: 6. The CDR3 is made up of 10 amino acids. CDR1 is GITISATS, CDR2 ISYDGTV, per germline (reference sequence). CDR3 in DNA: TGTGCCTTGTGGGAGGTGCGGTGGCTCTTT. Translating it yields CALWEVRWLF.

In this sample, this clone turned up a few times. The same CDR3 is also encoded by other DNA sequences in this sample. V is TRGV2 and J is TRGJP2. The junction had 6 bases not matched to a gene; V was cut back by 0 bases and J by 5 bases. The germline V gene encodes CDR1 EGSNGY and CDR2 YDSYNSKV. This CDR3 spans 15 amino acids. The CDR3 bases are TGTGCCACCTGGGACGGGAGTGGAAGTGATTGGATCAAGACGTTT. Its translation: CATWDGSGSDWIKTF.

V is TRGV1 and J is TRGJ1 or TRGJ2. TRGV1 is an open reading frame, and its role is uncertain. The CDR3 spans 14 residues. Trimming cost V 1 base and J 0 bases; bases outside gene matches: 3. The CDR3 loop reads CATWDRMNYYKKLF. The CDR3, as DNA: TGTGCCACCTGGGACAGAATGAATTATTATAAGAAACTCTTT.

There are a few counts of this clone. This chain connects TRGV9 to TRGJ1 or TRGJ2. V lost 2 bases, J lost 3 bases, and 13 bases stayed unmatched. Germline V CDR1 and CDR2: GITISATS, ISYDGTV (reference sequence). The CDR3 length is 16 residues. The CDR3: CALWEAHSGSYYKKLF. The CDR3 coding sequence is TGTGCCTTGTGGGAGGCCCACTCCGGATCTTATTATAAGAAACTCTTT.

The chain uses TRGV4 and TRGJ1 or TRGJ2. The CDR3 sequence is 14 residues long. V lost 5 bases and J lost 0; bases outside the gene matches: 7. The germline CDR1 and CDR2 sequences are EGSTGY and YDSYTSSV. CDR3 residues: CATWVHGNYYKKLF. CDR3 in DNA: TGTGCCACCTGGGTCCACGGGAATTATTATAAGAAACTCTTT.

This clone turned up a few times. The chain recombines TRGV3 with TRGJ1 or TRGJ2. Trimming took 1 base from V and 16 from J; bases not matched to a gene: 10. Per the germline V gene, CDR1 is VTNTFY and CDR2 is YDVSTARD (reference sequence). The CDR3 sequence is 11 residues long. CDR3 amino acids: CATWDRREELF. The CDR3 DNA reads as TGTGCCACCTGGGACAGAAGAGAAGAGCTCTTT.

The rearrangement uses TRGV4 and TRGJ1 or TRGJ2. With 2 bases clipped from V and 9 bases from J, the junction kept 7 bases outside the gene matches. In germline, CDR1 is EGSTGY, CDR2 YDSYTSSV. There are 12 residues in the CDR3. The CDR3 DNA is TGTGCCACCTGGGATGTTCGGGGTAAGAAACTCTTT. The encoded protein is CATWDVRGKKLF.

The V call is TRGV4, the J call TRGJ1 or TRGJ2. Losses at the gene ends were 3 bases for V and 3 bases for J; bases not matched to a gene: 11. The CDR3 totals 15 residues. CDR1 and CDR2 (germline): EGSTGY, YDSYTSSV. Here the CDR3 reads CATWDPISCYYKKLF. CDR3 bases: TGTGCCACCTGGGATCCAATTAGCTGTTATTATAAGAAACTCTTT.

The chain combines TRGV3 with TRGJ1 or TRGJ2. This CDR3 region has 11 residues. Germline CDR1 and CDR2: VTNTFY and YDVSTARD (reference sequence). Trimming removed 2 bases from V and 8 bases from J; junction bases left unmatched: 3. CDR3 region: CATWDTDKKLF. Written as DNA, the CDR3 is TGTGCCACCTGGGACACAGATAAGAAACTCTTT.